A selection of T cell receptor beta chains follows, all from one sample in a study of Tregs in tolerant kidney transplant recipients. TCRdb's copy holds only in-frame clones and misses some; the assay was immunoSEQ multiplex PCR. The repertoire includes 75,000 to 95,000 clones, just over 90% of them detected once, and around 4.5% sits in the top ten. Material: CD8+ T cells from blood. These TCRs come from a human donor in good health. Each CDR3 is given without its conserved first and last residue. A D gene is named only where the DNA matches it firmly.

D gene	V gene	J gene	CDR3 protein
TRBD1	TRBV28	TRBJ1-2	ASSSLTTRDRLYGYT
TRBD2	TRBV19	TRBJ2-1	ASSHLVRAGGPGYNEQF
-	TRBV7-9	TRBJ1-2	ASSLAAVPRKGYT
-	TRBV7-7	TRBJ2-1	ASSPFMGYNEQF
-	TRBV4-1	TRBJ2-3	ASSQDSAASSTDTQY
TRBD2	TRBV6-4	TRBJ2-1	ASSDSSGINEQF
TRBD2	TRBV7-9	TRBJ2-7	ASSPGGNPSYEQY
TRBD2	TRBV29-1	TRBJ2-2	SVIATSKAGELF
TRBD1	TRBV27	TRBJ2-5	ASSWTGQETQY
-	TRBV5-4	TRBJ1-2	ASSLGSTRWGYT
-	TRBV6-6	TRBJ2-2	ASSLNTGELF
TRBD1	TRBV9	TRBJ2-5	ASSQTNRGPYWETQY
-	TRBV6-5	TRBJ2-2	ASSYPDLTGELF
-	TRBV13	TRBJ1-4	ASSLEGLGTSEKLF
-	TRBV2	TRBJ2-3	ASSPNPDPSWADTQY
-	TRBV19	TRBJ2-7	ASSIVGDVEQY
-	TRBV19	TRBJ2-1	ASSRGDEQF
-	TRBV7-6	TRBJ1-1	ASSDERGLNTEAF
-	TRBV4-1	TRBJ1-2	ASSQISRFNYGYT
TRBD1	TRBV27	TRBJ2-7	ASRQGAYYEQY
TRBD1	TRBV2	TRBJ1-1	ASIPTGGAEAF
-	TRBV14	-	ASSQGSVEQY
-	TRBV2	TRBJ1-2	ASSDGGHGYT
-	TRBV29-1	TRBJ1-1	SVRYRDTEAF
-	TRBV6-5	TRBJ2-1	ASSYSPRGNEQF
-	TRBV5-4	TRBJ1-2	ASSTRYSFYGYT
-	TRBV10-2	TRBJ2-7	ASSNGRVYEQY
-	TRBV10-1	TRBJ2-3	ASSSGASDTDTQY
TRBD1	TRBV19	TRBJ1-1	ASRLQGVRTEAF